These 20 T cell receptor beta chains were all obtained from the same sample, sequenced in a study of T cell clonality in common variable immunodeficiency. General study findings and limits: In common variable immunodeficiency, TCR beta chains reportedly carried fewer deletions and N-nucleotide insertions.

The repertoire was sequenced with immunoSEQ multiplex PCR; TCRdb's copy has only in-frame clones and lacks some. The sample contains tens of thousands of clones, none of them singletons. These TCRs' antigens remain unknown. The specimen sequenced was peripheral blood mononuclear cells. Receptors originate from a human donor with common variable immunodeficiency.

This clone has at least ten counts. The CDR3 extends 3 residues past the end of the read, so its final part is completed from the germline J gene. The gene calls are TRBV18 and TRBJ2-7; the match to TRBD2 covers 8 bases. Germline trimming cut 1 base from V and 5 bases from J; bases unmatched to any gene: 10. This CDR3 region has 16 residues. Germline V gives CDR1 KGHSH, CDR2 LQKENI. The CDR3 loop reads CASSPLPAGGGNEQYF. CDR3 DNA, as far as it was read: TGTGCCAGCTCACCACTGCCTGCGGGGGGCGGGAACGAG. Looking up the rest from reference TRBV18 and TRBJ2-7 gives the full variable domain: NAGVMQNPRHLVRRRGQEARLRCSPMKGHSHVYWYRQLPEEGLKFMVYLQKENIIDESGMPKERFSAEFPKEGPSILRIQQVVRGDSAAYFCASSPLPAGGGNEQYFGPGTRLTVT.

This clone was detected a few times. The read finishes 3 residues shy of the CDR3 end, and the germline J gene is used to complete it. The chain combines TRBV7-8 with TRBJ2-7; the D gene is possibly TRBD2 (5 bases). The CDR3 loop spans 12 amino acids. Trimming left V 3 bases short and J 3 bases short, with 6 bases between. Germline CDR1 SGHVS, CDR2 FQNEAQ. CDR3 region: CASSFGDYEQYF. The sequenced part of the CDR3 DNA is TGTGCCAGCAGCTTCGGGGACTACGAG.

This clone was seen more than once but under ten times. The missing CDR3 end, 3 residues past where the read stops, is filled in from the germline J gene. The chain uses TRBV30 and TRBJ2-5; D uncertain. The CDR3 spans 12 residues. Germline assignment: CDR1 GTSNPN and CDR2 SVGIG (reference sequence). The V gene lost 0 bases and the J gene lost 5 bases, with 7 bases spanning the gap. Partial CDR3 DNA: TGTGCCTGGAGTGTACAAGGGGAGACC. Translation gives CAWSVQGET. The whole CDR3 region reads CAWSVQGETQYF.

In the case of this clone: The read is 3 residues too short to cover the CDR3 end, so that end is filled in from the germline J gene. The chain combines TRBV19 with TRBJ1-5, with TRBD1 identical over 7 bases. CDR3 size: 15 residues. The germline gives CDR1 LNHDA, CDR2 SQIVND (reference sequence). Losses at the gene ends were 5 bases for V and 2 bases for J; bases not matched to a gene: 6. The sequenced CDR3 bases are TGTGCCAGTAGTCCTATCGACAGGGGCAATCAGCCC. It encodes CASSPIDRGNQP. The whole CDR3 region reads CASSPIDRGNQPQHF.

Concerning this clone itself: Coverage ceases 3 residues before the CDR3 finishes, and the germline J gene fills in the end. The rearrangement uses TRBV7-7 and TRBJ2-7, with TRBD1 matching over 10 bases. CDR3 size: 16 residues. Germline lookup yields CDR1 SSHAT and CDR2 FNYEAQ (reference sequence). V dropped 5 bases and J dropped 5; count of bases not matched to a gene: 12. The CDR3 DNA, read in part, is TGTGCCAGCAGCCTTAAAGCGGGACAGGGGATAAACGAG. Encoded protein: CASSLKAGQGINE. In full, the CDR3 reads CASSLKAGQGINEQYF.

At least ten counts were recorded for this clone. The read terminates 3 residues ahead of where the CDR3 ends, so the germline J gene completes it. This chain links TRBV20-1 with TRBJ2-7, with 7 nucleotides matching TRBD2. The V and J ends lost 6 bases and 3 bases, in that order; junction bases with no gene match: 14. The CDR3 is 15 amino acids. Germline V CDR1 and CDR2: DFQATT, SNEGSKA (reference sequence). CDR3 DNA, as far as it was read: TGCAGTGCAACCGAAGCAGGGTCGGGGGGCTACGAG. This codes for CSATEAGSGGYE. The entire CDR3 is CSATEAGSGGYEQYF.

On this clone itself: The read halts 3 residues ahead of the CDR3 end, with the missing end drawn from the germline J gene. The genes are TRBV2 and TRBJ2-2, with 7 positions matching TRBD1. CDR3 length equals 16 residues. Germline lookup yields CDR1 SNHLY and CDR2 FYNNEI. Losses at the gene ends were 1 base for V and 4 bases for J; bases not matched to a gene: 6. CDR3: CASSEGPGQRTGELFF. CDR3 bases read: TGTGCCAGCAGTGAAGGGCCGGGACAGCGCACCGGGGAG. Drawing the rest from reference TRBV2 and TRBJ2-2, the complete variable domain is EPEVTQTPSHQVTQMGQEVILRCVPISNHLYFYWYRQILGQKVEFLVSFYNNEISEKSEIFDDQFSVERPDGSNFTLKIRSTKLEDSAMYFCASSEGPGQRTGELFFGEGSRLTVL.

In its sample, this clone was seen a few times. The CDR3 end is not reached by the read, which stops 3 residues before it; the germline J gene fills it in. The chain employs TRBV2 and TRBJ1-4, with D maybe TRBD1 (6 bases). This CDR3 comprises 15 residues. The V end lost 1 base, the J end lost 7 bases, and 13 bases lay between the germline ends. Germline V gene lookup returns CDR1 SNHLY and CDR2 FYNNEI. CDR3 sequence reads: CASSEEGTGSEKLFF. The sequenced part of the CDR3 DNA is TGTGCCAGCAGTGAAGAGGGAACAGGGAGTGAAAAA.

CDR3 sequence: CSVPVTGILETQYF. Partial CDR3 DNA: TGCAGCGTCCCAGTAACAGGGATTCTGGAGACC. This sequence joins TRBV29-1 and TRBJ2-5, with D possibly being TRBD1 (6 bases). The read ends 3 residues before the CDR3 terminus; that terminus is restored from the germline J gene. Germline V gene sequence: CDR1 SQVTM, CDR2 ANQGSEA. This CDR3 contains 14 residues. Trimming removed 6 bases at V and 5 bases at J, with 19 bases between.

Of note for this clone: The CDR3 end lies 3 residues beyond the end of the read and is filled in from the germline J gene. This sequence joins TRBV2 and TRBJ2-7, with 10 bases identical to TRBD2. CDR1 is SNHLY and CDR2 is FYNNEI in the germline V gene. The CDR3 extends over 15 amino acids. V trimming: 9 bases; J trimming: 4 bases; junction bases outside the gene matches: 12. CDR3 bases read: TGTGCCAGGGGCGCCGGGGGACTAGCGCAATACGAG. It specifies CARGAGGLAQYE. The whole CDR3 is CARGAGGLAQYEQYF.

This clone was seen ten or more times. The read gets to within 3 residues of the CDR3 end, and the germline J gene fills in the rest. The chain is built from TRBV30 and TRBJ2-1, with D possibly matching TRBD1 (5 bases). The CDR3 is 13 residues long. The germline V and J ends were trimmed by 2 bases and 2 bases, with 7 bases remaining between them. Germline CDR1 is GTSNPN and CDR2 is SVGIG (reference sequence). The CDR3 spells CAWSPTAYNEQFF. CDR3 DNA, as far as it was read: TGTGCCTGGAGTCCGACAGCCTACAATGAG.

This clone was recorded a few times. With the read ending 3 residues before the CDR3 end, the germline J gene is used to fill in that end. The chain joins TRBV30 to TRBJ1-5; D not certain. Germline V gene lookup returns CDR1 GTSNPN and CDR2 SVGIG (reference sequence). V gave up 2 bases and J gave up 0 bases, with 11 bases separating them. The CDR3 totals 15 residues. CDR3: CAWSSGSLSNQPQHF. CDR3 DNA (partial): TGTGCCTGGAGTTCCGGGTCTCTTAGCAATCAGCCC.

This clone has a count of ten or more. The CDR3 end falls 3 residues outside the read, so it is completed with the germline J gene. This chain joins TRBV2 and TRBJ2-7; D possibly corresponds to TRBD2 (6 bases). The CDR3 covers 13 residues. Per the germline V gene, CDR1 is SNHLY and CDR2 is FYNNEI. V was clipped by 6 bases and J by 4 bases, with 13 bases between them. The part of the CDR3 DNA that was read is TGTGCCAGCAGGAACAACGGGGGATACGAG. Translation: CASRNNGGYE. The entire CDR3 protein is CASRNNGGYEQYF.

As to this clone: Read data end 3 residues before the CDR3 end; the end is taken from the germline J gene. The J gene is TRBJ1-4, the V gene TRBV30; tentatively, D is TRBD1 (5 bases). There are 12 residues in the CDR3. From germline, CDR1 is GTSNPN and CDR2 SVGIG (reference sequence). CDR3 DNA (partial): TGTGCCGGCTTGAAGGGGAGAGAGAAA. Translating gives CAGLKGREK. The whole CDR3 is CAGLKGREKLFF.

In its sample, this clone was seen many times. The read falls 3 residues short of the CDR3 end, and the missing part is taken from the germline J gene. The chain uses TRBV29-1 and TRBJ1-5; a weak D match, TRBD1 (6 bases). Germline V gene sequence: CDR1 SQVTM, CDR2 ANQGSEA. The CDR3 runs to 12 residues. Trimming shortened V by 6 bases and J by 2 bases, and 8 bases separated the two germline ends. CDR3 sequence reads: CSVRQGNQPQHF. CDR3 DNA (partial): TGCAGCGTCAGACAGGGCAATCAGCCC.

This clone came up many times. The read finishes 3 residues shy of the CDR3 end, and the germline J gene is used to complete it. This sequence joins TRBV5-1 and TRBJ1-1; D may be TRBD1 (6 bases). Germline V gene data show CDR1 as SGHRS and CDR2 as YFSETQ. There are 13 residues in the CDR3. Trimming took off 4 bases at V and 3 bases at J, with 10 bases between the two ends. The CDR3 region is CASSNGQYTEAFF. The part of the CDR3 DNA that was read is TGCGCCAGCAGCAACGGACAGTACACTGAA.

Notes on this clone: The sequence runs out 3 residues before the end of the CDR3; the remainder is reconstructed from the germline J gene. V gene TRBV30 combines with J gene TRBJ2-1; D is perhaps TRBD2 (7 bases). Trimming shortened V by 6 bases and J by 4 bases, and 19 bases separated the two germline ends. Germline V gene data show CDR1 as GTSNPN and CDR2 as SVGIG (reference sequence). The CDR3 is made up of 15 amino acids. The CDR3 bases that were read are TGTGCCTGTGCGGGGGCCAATCCACCGTACAATGAG. Its protein is CACAGANPPYNE. The entire CDR3 reads CACAGANPPYNEQFF.

About this clone: The sequence runs out 3 residues before the end of the CDR3; the remainder is reconstructed from the germline J gene. The rearrangement links TRBV19 to TRBJ1-2; D may be TRBD1 (5 bases). CDR1 is LNHDA, CDR2 SQIVND, per germline (reference sequence). This CDR3 is 14 amino acids long. The CDR3 protein is CASTETVPMRGYTF. The part of the CDR3 DNA that was read is TGTGCCAGTACCGAGACAGTACCTATGAGGGGC. The whole variable domain, remainder taken from reference TRBV19 and TRBJ1-2, is DGGITQSPKYLFRKEGQNVTLSCEQNLNHDAMYWYRQDPGQGLRLIYYSQIVNDFQKGDIAEGYSVSREKKESFPLTVTSAQKNPTAFYLCASTETVPMRGYTFGSGTRLTVV.

This clone showed up just a few times. The read finishes 3 residues shy of the CDR3 end, and the germline J gene is used to complete it. V usage is TRBV2 and J usage is TRBJ2-1; 8 bases agree with TRBD2. Trimming cost V 3 bases and J 7 bases; bases outside gene matches: 11. This CDR3 comprises 16 residues. CDR1 and CDR2 (germline): SNHLY, FYNNEI. The CDR3 here is CASSDKFGGAGNEQFF. The covered CDR3 bases are TGTGCCAGCAGTGATAAGTTCGGGGGGGCGGGAAATGAG.

In its sample, this clone was seen a few times. The read gets to within 3 residues of the CDR3 end, and the germline J gene fills in the rest. J is TRBJ1-6 and V is TRBV7-9, with a possible D match to TRBD1 (6 bases). The CDR3 consists of 14 residues. V was clipped by 4 bases and J by 7 bases, with 11 bases between them. Germline V gene sequence: CDR1 SEHNR, CDR2 FQNEAQ (reference sequence). CDR3 protein: CASSSGVANSPLHF. The CDR3 DNA, read in part, is TGTGCCAGCAGCTCAGGGGTGGCAAATTCACCC.